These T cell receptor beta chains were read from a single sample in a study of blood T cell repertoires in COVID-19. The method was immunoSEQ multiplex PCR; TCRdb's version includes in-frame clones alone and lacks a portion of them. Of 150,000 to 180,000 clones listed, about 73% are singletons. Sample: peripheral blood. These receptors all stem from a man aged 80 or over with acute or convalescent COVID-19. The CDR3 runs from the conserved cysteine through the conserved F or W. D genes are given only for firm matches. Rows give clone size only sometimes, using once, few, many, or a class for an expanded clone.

CDR3 protein: CASSQDGLAGGITYNEQFF; CDR3 DNA: TGTGCCAGCAGCCAAGATGGACTAGCGGGGGGGATCACCTACAATGAGCAGTTCTTC; V gene: TRBV4-2; clone size: many; J gene: TRBJ2-1; CDR3 length: 19; D gene: TRBD2
CDR3 protein: CASSPKGNRMETQYF; CDR3 DNA: TGTGCCAGCAGCCCCAAAGGAAACAGGATGGAGACCCAGTACTTC; V gene: TRBV9; clone size: .; J gene: TRBJ2-5; CDR3 length: 15; D gene: .
CDR3 protein: CASSLAGEIYNEQFF; CDR3 DNA: TGTGCCAGCAGCTTGGCGGGGGAGATCTACAATGAGCAGTTCTTC; V gene: TRBV11-3; clone size: .; J gene: TRBJ2-1; CDR3 length: 15; D gene: TRBD2
CDR3 protein: CSASGGGNEKLFF; CDR3 DNA: TGCAGTGCTAGTGGGGGAGGTAATGAAAAACTGTTTTTT; V gene: TRBV20-1; clone size: .; J gene: TRBJ1-4; CDR3 length: 13; D gene: .
CDR3 protein: CASSSGLQNTGELFF; CDR3 DNA: TGCGCCAGCAGCTCGGGACTCCAGAACACCGGGGAGCTGTTTTTT; V gene: TRBV4-1; clone size: .; J gene: TRBJ2-2; CDR3 length: 15; D gene: .
CDR3 protein: CASSPIPENTEAFF; CDR3 DNA: TGTGCCAGCTCACCGATCCCAGAGAACACTGAAGCTTTCTTT; V gene: TRBV18; clone size: .; J gene: TRBJ1-1; CDR3 length: 14; D gene: .
CDR3 protein: CASRAGSAGELFF; CDR3 DNA: TGCGCCAGCAGGGCCGGGTCCGCCGGGGAGCTGTTTTTT; V gene: TRBV5-1; clone size: few; J gene: TRBJ2-2; CDR3 length: 13; D gene: .
CDR3 protein: CASRKGQSMNTEAFF; CDR3 DNA: TGTGCCAGCAGGAAGGGACAGTCAATGAACACTGAAGCTTTCTTT; V gene: TRBV6-5; clone size: once; J gene: TRBJ1-1; CDR3 length: 15; D gene: TRBD1
CDR3 protein: CASRLEVGDTIYF; CDR3 DNA: TGTGCCAGCAGGTTGGAGGTCGGTGACACCATATATTTT; V gene: TRBV28; clone size: .; J gene: TRBJ1-3; CDR3 length: 13; D gene: .
CDR3 protein: CASSQGRGAKNIQYF; CDR3 DNA: TGCGCCAGCAGTCAGGGAAGGGGAGCCAAAAACATTCAGTACTTC; V gene: TRBV23-1; clone size: once; J gene: TRBJ2-4; CDR3 length: 15; D gene: .
CDR3 protein: CASTAGWRQPQHF; CDR3 DNA: TGTGCCAGCACCGCAGGGTGGAGACAGCCCCAGCATTTT; V gene: TRBV7-8; clone size: .; J gene: TRBJ1-5; CDR3 length: 13; D gene: .